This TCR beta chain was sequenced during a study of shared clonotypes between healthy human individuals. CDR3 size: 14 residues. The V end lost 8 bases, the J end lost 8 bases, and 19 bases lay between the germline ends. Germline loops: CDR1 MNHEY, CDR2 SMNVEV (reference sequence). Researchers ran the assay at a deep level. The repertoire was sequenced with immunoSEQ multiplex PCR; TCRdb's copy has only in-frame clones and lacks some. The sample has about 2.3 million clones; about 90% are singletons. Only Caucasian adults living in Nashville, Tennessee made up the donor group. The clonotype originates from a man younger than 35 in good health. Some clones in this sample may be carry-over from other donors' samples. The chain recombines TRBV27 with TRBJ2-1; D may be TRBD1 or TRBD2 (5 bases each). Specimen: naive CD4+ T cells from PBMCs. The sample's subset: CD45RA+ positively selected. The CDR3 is CASAPGTPVDEQFF. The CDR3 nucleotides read TGTGCCAGCGCCCCAGGGACGCCGGTCGATGAGCAGTTCTTC.